This T cell receptor (beta chain) was sequenced for a study of a mutant IDH1 vaccine in newly diagnosed glioma. On the study more broadly: Of treated patients, 62.5% were men and roughly 38% women, averaging about 40 years.

The time point is: baseline, week 1 (first vaccination visit). Treatment reported: pre-vaccination baseline after standard-of-care therapy. Each tumor in the donors was a new WHO grade 3 or 4 astrocytoma, IDH1-mutant and ATRX-lost. The germline gives CDR1 GTSNPN, CDR2 SVGIG (reference sequence). The CDR3 covers 12 residues. V was cut by 5 bases and J by 2 bases, with 10 bases left in between. This clone was seen just once. Its matching antigen is unknown. Points from the study as a whole: Pseudoprogression showed no apparent link to changes in top peripheral T cell clonotypes.

The data were produced by immunoSEQ multiplex PCR, yet TCRdb's version contains in-frame clones alone and is incomplete. The sample yields approximately 35,000 clones, approximately 90% seen once. The sequence derives from a woman between 35 and 50 years old with glioma. The starting material was PBMCs, obtained from a glioma patient treated with radiotherapy, temozolomide or both. The chain recombines TRBV30 with TRBJ2-7; no clear D. CDR3 in amino acids: CAWRRQAYEQYF. CDR3 DNA sequence: TGTGCCTGGCGCCGGCAGGCCTACGAGCAGTACTTC. Variable domain in full (rest from reference TRBV30 and TRBJ2-7): SQTIHQWPATLVQPVGSPLSLECTVEGTSNPNLYWYRQAAGRGLQLLFYSVGIGQISSEVPQNLSASRPQDRQFILSSKKLLLSDSGFYLCAWRRQAYEQYFGPGTRLTVT.